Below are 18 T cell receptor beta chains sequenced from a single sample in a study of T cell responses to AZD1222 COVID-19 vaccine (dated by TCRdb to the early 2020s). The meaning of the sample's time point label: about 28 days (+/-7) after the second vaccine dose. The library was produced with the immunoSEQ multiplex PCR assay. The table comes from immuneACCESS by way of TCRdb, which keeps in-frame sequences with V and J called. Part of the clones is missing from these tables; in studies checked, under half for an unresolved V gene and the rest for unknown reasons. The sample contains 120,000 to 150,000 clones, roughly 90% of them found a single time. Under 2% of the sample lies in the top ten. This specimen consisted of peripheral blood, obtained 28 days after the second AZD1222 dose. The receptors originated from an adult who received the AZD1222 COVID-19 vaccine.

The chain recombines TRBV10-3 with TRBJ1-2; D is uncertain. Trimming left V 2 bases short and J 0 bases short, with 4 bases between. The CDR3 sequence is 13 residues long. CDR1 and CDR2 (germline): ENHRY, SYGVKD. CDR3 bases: TGTGCCATCAGTGAGGGGCCTAACTATGGCTACACCTTC. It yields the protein CAISEGPNYGYTF.

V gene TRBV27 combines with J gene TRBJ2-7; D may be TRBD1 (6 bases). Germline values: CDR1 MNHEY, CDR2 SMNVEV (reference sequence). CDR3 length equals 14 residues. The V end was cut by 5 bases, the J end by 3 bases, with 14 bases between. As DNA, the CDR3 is TGTGCCAGCAGTACAGGACAGAGAAACTACGAGCAGTACTTC. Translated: CASSTGQRNYEQYF.

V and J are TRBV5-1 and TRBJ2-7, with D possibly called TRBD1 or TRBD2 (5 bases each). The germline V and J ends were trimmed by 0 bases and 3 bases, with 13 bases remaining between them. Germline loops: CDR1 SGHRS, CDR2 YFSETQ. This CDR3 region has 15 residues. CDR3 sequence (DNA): TGCGCCAGCAGCTTGGTTTCCGGGACCTACTACGAGCAGTACTTC. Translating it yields CASSLVSGTYYEQYF.

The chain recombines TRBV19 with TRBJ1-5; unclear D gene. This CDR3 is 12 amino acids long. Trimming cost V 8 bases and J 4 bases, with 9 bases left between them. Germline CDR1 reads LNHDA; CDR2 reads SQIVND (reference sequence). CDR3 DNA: TGTGCCAGTTCGGAACGGAATCAGCCCCAGCATTTT. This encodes CASSERNQPQHF.

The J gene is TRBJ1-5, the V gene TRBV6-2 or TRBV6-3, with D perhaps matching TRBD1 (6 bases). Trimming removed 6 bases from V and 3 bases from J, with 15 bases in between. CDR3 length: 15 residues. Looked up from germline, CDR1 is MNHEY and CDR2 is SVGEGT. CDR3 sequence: CASSPRPGDNQPQHF. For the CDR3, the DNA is TGTGCCAGCAGCCCGCGACCAGGGGACAATCAGCCCCAGCATTTT.

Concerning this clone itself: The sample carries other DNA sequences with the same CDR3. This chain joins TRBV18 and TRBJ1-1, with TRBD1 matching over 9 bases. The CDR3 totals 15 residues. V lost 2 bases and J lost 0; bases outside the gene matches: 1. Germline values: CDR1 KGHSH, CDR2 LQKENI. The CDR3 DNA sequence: TGTGCCAGCTCACCAGGGACAGGGATGAACACTGAAGCTTTCTTT. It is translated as CASSPGTGMNTEAFF.

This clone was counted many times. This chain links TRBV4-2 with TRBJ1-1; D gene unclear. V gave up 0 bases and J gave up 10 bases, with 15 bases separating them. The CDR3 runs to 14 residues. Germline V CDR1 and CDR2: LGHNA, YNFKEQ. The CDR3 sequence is CASSQDLDPAGAFF. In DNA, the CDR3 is TGTGCCAGCAGCCAAGATTTGGACCCCGCGGGAGCTTTCTTT.

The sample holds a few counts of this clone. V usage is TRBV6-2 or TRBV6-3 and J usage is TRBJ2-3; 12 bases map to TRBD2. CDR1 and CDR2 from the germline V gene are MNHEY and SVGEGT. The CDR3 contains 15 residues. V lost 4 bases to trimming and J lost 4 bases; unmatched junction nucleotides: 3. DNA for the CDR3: TGTGCCAGCAGTTCCAGACTAGCGGGAGCAGATACGCAGTATTTT. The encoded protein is CASSSRLAGADTQYF.

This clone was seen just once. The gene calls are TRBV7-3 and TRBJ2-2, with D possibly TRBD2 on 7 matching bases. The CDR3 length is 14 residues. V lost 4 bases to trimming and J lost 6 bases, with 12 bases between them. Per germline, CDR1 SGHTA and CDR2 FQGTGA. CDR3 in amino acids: CASSSQGGAGELFF. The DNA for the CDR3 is TGTGCCAGCAGCTCCCAAGGGGGGGCCGGGGAGCTGTTTTTT. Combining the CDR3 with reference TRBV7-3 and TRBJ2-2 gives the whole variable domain GAGVSQTPSNKVTEKGKYVELRCDPISGHTALYWYRQSLGQGPEFLIYFQGTGAADDSGLPNDRFFAVRPEGSVSTLKIQRTERGDSAVYLCASSSQGGAGELFFGEGSRLTVL.

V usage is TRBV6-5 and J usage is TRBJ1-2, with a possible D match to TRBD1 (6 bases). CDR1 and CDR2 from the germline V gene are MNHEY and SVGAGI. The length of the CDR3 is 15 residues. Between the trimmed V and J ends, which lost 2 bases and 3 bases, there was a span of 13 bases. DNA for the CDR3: TGTGCCAGCAGTTACGGACAGCTGTCTCACTATGGCTACACCTTC. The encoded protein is CASSYGQLSHYGYTF.

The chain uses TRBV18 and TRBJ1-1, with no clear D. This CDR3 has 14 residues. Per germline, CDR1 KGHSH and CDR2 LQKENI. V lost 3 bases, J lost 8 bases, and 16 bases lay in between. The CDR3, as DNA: TGTGCCAGCTCACCGCCGACTAGGATTGGAGAAGCTTTCTTT. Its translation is CASSPPTRIGEAFF.

The CDR3 DNA is TGCAGCGTTGGGACAGGGGTGAGTCAGCCCCAGCATTTT. The encoded protein is CSVGTGVSQPQHF. This sequence joins TRBV29-1 and TRBJ1-5; 9 bases fit TRBD1. Losses at the gene ends were 4 bases for V and 6 bases for J; bases not matched to a gene: 4. This CDR3 region has 13 residues. Germline V gene sequence: CDR1 SQVTM, CDR2 ANQGSEA.

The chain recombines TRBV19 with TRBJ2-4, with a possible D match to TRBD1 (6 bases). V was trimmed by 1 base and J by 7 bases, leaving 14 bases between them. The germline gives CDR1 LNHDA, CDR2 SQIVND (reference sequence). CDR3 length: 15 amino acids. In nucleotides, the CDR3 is TGTGCCAGTAGTATAGGGCAGGGGTTGGAGAACATTCAGTACTTC. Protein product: CASSIGQGLENIQYF.

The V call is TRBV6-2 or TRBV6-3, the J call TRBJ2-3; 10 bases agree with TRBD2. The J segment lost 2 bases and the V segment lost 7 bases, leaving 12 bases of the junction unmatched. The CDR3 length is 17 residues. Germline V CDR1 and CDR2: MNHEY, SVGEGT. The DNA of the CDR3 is TGTGCCAGCACCCCTTACCGTCTAGCGGGAGTCACAGATACGCAGTATTTT. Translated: CASTPYRLAGVTDTQYF.

For the CDR3, the DNA is TGTGCCAGCACCGAGGGAGGGGTCTACGAGCAGTACTTC. Encoded protein: CASTEGGVYEQYF. The J gene is TRBJ2-7, the V gene TRBV12-3 or TRBV12-4, with 7 bases fitting TRBD2. The CDR3 runs to 13 residues. Germline trimming cut 7 bases from V and 3 bases from J; bases unmatched to any gene: 6.

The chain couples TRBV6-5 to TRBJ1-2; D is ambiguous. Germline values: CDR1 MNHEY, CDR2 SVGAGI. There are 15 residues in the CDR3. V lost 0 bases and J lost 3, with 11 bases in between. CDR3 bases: TGTGCCAGCAGTTACTCTACCCAGTCCTACTATGGCTACACCTTC. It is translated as CASSYSTQSYYGYTF.

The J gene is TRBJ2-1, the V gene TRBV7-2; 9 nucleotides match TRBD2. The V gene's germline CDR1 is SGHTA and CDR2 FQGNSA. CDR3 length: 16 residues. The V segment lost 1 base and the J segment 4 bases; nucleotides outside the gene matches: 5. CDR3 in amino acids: CASSLGGLARYNEQFF. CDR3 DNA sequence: TGTGCCAGCAGCTTAGGTGGACTAGCGAGATACAATGAGCAGTTCTTC. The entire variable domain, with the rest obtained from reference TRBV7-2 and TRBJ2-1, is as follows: GAGVSQSPSNKVTEKGKDVELRCDPISGHTALYWYRQSLGQGLEFLIYFQGNSAPDKSGLPSDRFSAERTGGSVSTLTIQRTQQEDSAVYLCASSLGGLARYNEQFFGPGTRLTVL.

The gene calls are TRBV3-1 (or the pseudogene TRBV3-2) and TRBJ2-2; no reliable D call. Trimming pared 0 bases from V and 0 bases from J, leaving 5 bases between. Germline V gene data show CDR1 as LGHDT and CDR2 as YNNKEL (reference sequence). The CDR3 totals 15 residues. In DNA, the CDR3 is TGTGCCAGCAGCCAAGACGGCGCGAACACCGGGGAGCTGTTTTTT. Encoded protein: CASSQDGANTGELFF.